This entry lists 15 T cell receptor delta chains sequenced from one sample in a study of gamma-delta T cells after stem cell transplantation. TCRdb reprocessed the RT-PCR reads using CATT. The sample includes some 1,700 delta-chain clones, 20% to 25% seen only once; the top ten take around 48%. Sequencing input: gamma-delta T cells. The receptors come from a human donor. It is not recorded whose cells these are; they may come from a transplant donor.

This clone was seen a handful of times. The chain joins TRDV2 to TRDJ1; 8 bases are a match to TRDD3. There are 17 residues in the CDR3. V lost 3 bases, J lost 0 bases, and 11 bases stayed unmatched. The germline gives CDR1 GEAIGNYY, CDR2 EKD. For the CDR3, the DNA is TGTGCCTGTGACTCCCTACTGGGGGGTTCCTACACCGATAAACTCATCTTT. Encoded protein: CACDSLLGGSYTDKLIF.

In its sample, this clone is large (0.1 to 1%). The chain uses TRDV2 and TRDJ1, with D tentatively TRDD3 (6 bases). The CDR3 is 17 residues long. Germline V gives CDR1 GEAIGNYY, CDR2 EKD. Deletions cut 0 bases from V and 0 bases from J, with 16 bases between. CDR3 protein: CACDTVETGRYTDKLIF. In nucleotides, the CDR3 is TGTGCCTGTGACACCGTAGAGACTGGGCGGTACACCGATAAACTCATCTTT.

The table lists this clone with a few counts. A far larger clone is just one base off, so this is likely a read error. The same CDR3 can be traced to other DNA sequences in this sample. The V gene is TRDV2, the J gene TRDJ1; 10 nucleotides align to TRDD3. The CDR3 sequence is 18 residues long. The V gene's germline CDR1 is GEAIGNYY and CDR2 EKD. This CDR3 is CACDTLTGGSEFADKLIF. CDR3 nucleotide sequence: TGCGCCTGTGACACTCTTACTGGGGGATCTGAATTCGCCGATAAACTCATCTTT.

The V call is TRDV2, the J call TRDJ1; 8 positions match TRDD3. CDR1 and CDR2 from the germline V gene are GEAIGNYY and EKD. There are 22 residues in the CDR3. With V trimmed by 2 bases and J by 4 bases, 29 bases remained unmatched. The CDR3 region is CACDKVTPSIPTTVLGGDKLIF. The CDR3 DNA sequence: TGTGCCTGTGACAAGGTAACGCCTTCTATCCCCACAACCGTACTGGGGGGCGATAAACTCATCTTT.

In the case of this clone: This clone may be a read error of a much larger clone one base away. Other DNA sequences within the sample encode an identical CDR3. V usage is TRDV2 and J usage is TRDJ1; a possible D gene is TRDD3 (6 bases). CDR1 is GEAIGNYY and CDR2 is EKD in the germline V gene. The CDR3 runs to 20 residues. As DNA, the CDR3 is TGTGCCTGTGACGCTGCCGGTGTAGGGGGACACCCCGAGTACACCGATAAGCTCATCTTT. Its translation: CACDAAGVGGHPEYTDKLIF.

This clone was seen a single time. This chain links TRDV2 with TRDJ1; 10 bases line up with TRDD3. Trimming took 0 bases from V and 0 from J; bases not matched to a gene: 6. CDR1 and CDR2 from the germline V gene are GEAIGNYY and EKD. The CDR3 spans 17 residues. The CDR3 loop reads CACDTVRGDTHTDKLIF. In DNA, the CDR3 is TGTGCCTGTGACACCGTGCGGGGGGATACGCACACCGATAAACTCATCTTT.

This clone is large by share. The chain has TRDV2 and TRDJ1; 9 nucleotides line up with TRDD3. Per germline, CDR1 GEAIGNYY and CDR2 EKD. With 0 bases clipped from V and 5 bases from J, the junction kept 15 bases outside the gene matches. The CDR3 spans 18 residues. This CDR3 is CACDTIRKLGEDNDKLIF. The CDR3 bases are TGTGCCTGTGACACCATAAGGAAACTGGGGGAGGATAATGATAAACTCATCTTT.

As for this clone: One base separates it from a far larger clone, so it is likely a read error. Other nucleotide sequences from this sample produce the same CDR3. The chain uses TRDV2 and TRDJ1; D is perhaps TRDD2 (5 bases). Per the germline V gene, CDR1 is GEAIGNYY and CDR2 is EKD. CDR3 length: 22 amino acids. CDR3 loop: CACDTLSPFRREGQSLPDKLIF. In DNA, the CDR3 is TGCGCCTGTGACACCTTGTCCCCTTTCCGCCGCGAGGGACAATCCCTTCCCGATAAACTCATCTTT.

Relative to its sample, this clone is medium-sized. The chain uses TRDV2 and TRDJ1; perhaps TRDD3 as D (5 bases). Germline CDR1 is GEAIGNYY and CDR2 is EKD. Trimming stripped 1 base from V and 2 bases from J, with 10 bases between. CDR3 length: 14 amino acids. The CDR3 region has the DNA TGTGCCTGTGACACTTTGGGGACGACCGATAAACTCATCTTT. This gives the protein CACDTLGTTDKLIF.

This clone was observed a handful of times. With a far larger clone one base away, a read error is the likely cause. This sample also contains other DNA sequences that code for the same CDR3. The chain combines TRDV2 with TRDJ1; D is possibly TRDD3 (6 bases). CDR1 GEAIGNYY and CDR2 EKD come from the germline V gene. The CDR3 runs 18 residues. The CDR3 DNA sequence: TGTGCCTGCGACACTTTAAGGACCCCGAGTGGGGATACCGATAAACTCATCTTT. The encoded protein is CACDTLRTPSGDTDKLIF.

This clone is labeled medium-sized (0.01 to 0.1%). This likely reflects a read error, since a far larger clone is one base away. The sample contains more than one DNA sequence encoding this CDR3. The chain is built from TRDV2 and TRDJ1; the D gene is possibly TRDD2 (6 bases). The CDR3 is 16 residues long. Germline CDR1 and CDR2: GEAIGNYY and EKD. V shed 7 bases and J shed 0 bases, with 20 bases lying between them. The CDR3 DNA follows: TGTGCCTGCGACCTCCTACAAGGGGCTGACACCGATAAACTCATCTTT. Translation gives CACDLLQGADTDKLIF.

The chain has TRDV2 and TRDJ1; tentatively, D is TRDD3 (8 bases). Germline CDR1 is GEAIGNYY and CDR2 is EKD. V lost 2 bases to trimming and J lost 1 base, with 34 bases between them. CDR3 length equals 22 residues. CDR3 DNA: TGTGCCTGTGACAAAGTCGTTTCCTACAAGCACTCTCTGGGGGAAAGCACCGATAAACTCATCTTT. This codes for CACDKVVSYKHSLGESTDKLIF.

This clone was recorded a few times. This rearrangement joins TRDV2 to TRDJ1; 12 bases match TRDD3. Germline lookup yields CDR1 GEAIGNYY and CDR2 EKD. The V gene end was trimmed by 2 bases and the J gene end by 1 base; junction bases not matched to a gene: 4. The CDR3 loop spans 16 amino acids. The CDR3 region has the DNA TGTGCCTGTGACATCCTGGGGGATACGCGCACCGATAAACTCATCTTT. Translating it yields CACDILGDTRTDKLIF.

The chain employs TRDV1 and TRDJ1; D not resolved. The V end was cut by 6 bases, the J end by 7 bases, with 18 bases between. The germline V gene encodes CDR1 TSWWSYY and CDR2 QGS. The CDR3 totals 14 residues. This chain's CDR3 is CALGRGVPHLKLIF. CDR3 nucleotides: TGTGCTCTTGGACGAGGGGTCCCTCACCTTAAACTCATCTTT.

This clone rates as medium-sized (0.01 to 0.1%). The chain uses TRDV2 and TRDJ3, with 12 bases matching TRDD3. CDR1 and CDR2 (germline): GEAIGNYY, EKD. Trimming took 0 bases from V and 0 from J; bases not matched to a gene: 5. The CDR3 has 20 amino acids. The CDR3 DNA reads as TGTGCCTGTGACACCTTGCTGGGGGATACGCGCTCCTGGGACACCCGACAGATGTTTTTC. Translating it yields CACDTLLGDTRSWDTRQMFF.